Listed below are T cell receptor beta chains from one sample, sequenced in a study of cytomegalovirus exposure and HLA in healthy donors. Only in-frame clones appear in the TCRdb table, and some are missing; sequencing was by immunoSEQ multiplex PCR. This table holds about 80,000 clones, around 67% found once. Sequences were obtained from PBMCs. The receptors come from a woman in her fifties or sixties in good health and CMV-seropositive. Both conserved end residues are part of each CDR3. D genes are given only for firm matches. Only some rows state a clone size, as once, few, many or a class for expanded clones.

>NA|TRBV2|TRBJ2-6|TRBD1
CASSSQGVNSGANVLTF
TGTGCCAGCAGCTCCCAGGGGGTTAACTCTGGGGCCAACGTCCTGACTTTC
>NA|TRBV5-1|TRBJ2-3|TRBD2
CASSLVGGEDTQYF
TGCGCCAGCAGCTTGGTCGGGGGGGAAGATACGCAGTATTTT
>NA|TRBV5-1|TRBJ2-1|NA
CASSPIQTPREEEQFF
TGCGCCAGCAGCCCGATTCAGACACCCCGGGAAGAAGAGCAGTTCTTC
>once|TRBV10-2|TRBJ1-5|TRBD1
CASRVGQGYYQPQHF
TGCGCCAGCAGAGTGGGACAGGGATACTATCAGCCCCAGCATTTT
>NA|TRBV7-9|TRBJ2-7|NA
CSSSPVTYEQYF
TGTTCCAGCAGCCCGGTTACCTACGAGCAGTACTTC
>NA|TRBV5-8|TRBJ2-1|NA
CASSLGFSYNEQFF
TGTGCCAGCAGCTTGGGGTTCAGCTACAATGAGCAGTTCTTC
>NA|TRBV7-3|TRBJ2-5|NA
CASSTSGQETQYF
TGTGCCAGCAGCACATCGGGCCAAGAGACCCAGTACTTC
>NA|TRBV19|TRBJ1-1|NA
CASSSDSLNTEAFF
TGTGCCAGTAGTTCGGACAGCTTGAACACTGAAGCTTTCTTT
>NA|TRBV28|TRBJ2-1|TRBD2
CASSSPASGGAVGGTEQFF
TGTGCCAGCAGTTCCCCCGCTAGCGGGGGGGCCGTTGGTGGTACTGAGCAGTTCTTC
>once|TRBV10-2|TRBJ2-5|TRBD2
CASSESMGGGDQETQYF
TGCGCCAGCAGTGAGTCTATGGGCGGGGGGGACCAAGAGACCCAGTACTTC
>NA|TRBV5-5|TRBJ2-3|TRBD2
CASSPLGLAGGHSQYF
TGTGCCAGCAGCCCGCTGGGGCTAGCGGGGGGCCACTCGCAGTATTTT
>few|TRBV28|TRBJ1-3|NA
CASFESTRGNTIYF
TGTGCCAGCTTTGAGTCGACGAGGGGAAACACCATATATTTT
>NA|TRBV6-6|TRBJ1-2|TRBD1
CASSLRDRDGYTF
TGTGCCAGCAGTCTTCGGGACAGGGATGGCTACACCTTC
>NA|TRBV4-1|TRBJ2-3|TRBD2
CASSQDWGTSRTDTQYF
TGCGCCAGCAGCCAAGATTGGGGGACTAGCAGAACAGATACGCAGTATTTT
>few|TRBV28|TRBJ2-5|TRBD1
CASSPYLGTGQETQYF
TGTGCCAGCAGCCCTTATCTCGGGACAGGGCAAGAGACCCAGTACTTC
>few|TRBV6-1|TRBJ1-2|NA
CASSEQRGSDGYTF
TGTGCCAGCAGTGAACAAAGGGGAAGTGATGGCTACACCTTC
>NA|TRBV18|TRBJ2-6|TRBD1
CASSGTGYSGANVLTF
TGTGCCAGCTCGGGGACAGGGTACTCTGGGGCCAACGTCCTGACTTTC
>few|TRBV5-6|TRBJ1-4|TRBD1
CASSPGQGRVEKLFF
TGTGCCAGCAGCCCGGGACAGGGAAGGGTTGAAAAACTGTTTTTT
>few|TRBV4-2|TRBJ1-1|TRBD1
CASSQDQGQGRAFF
TGTGCCAGCAGCCAAGACCAAGGACAGGGGCGAGCTTTCTTT
>NA|TRBV5-4|TRBJ1-3|TRBD1
CASSLVTGSGNTIYF
TGTGCCAGCAGCTTGGTGACAGGGTCCGGAAACACCATATATTTT
>few|TRBV12-2|TRBJ2-3|NA
CASRLSTDTQYF
TGTGCAAGTCGCCTTAGCACAGATACGCAGTATTTT
>NA|TRBV5-1|TRBJ2-5|NA
CASSFSRDTQETQYF
TGCGCCAGCAGCTTTTCCAGGGACACTCAAGAGACCCAGTACTTC
>NA|TRBV27|TRBJ1-4|NA
CASSFQRQPTNEKLFF
TGTGCCAGCAGTTTCCAACGACAGCCAACTAATGAAAAACTGTTTTTT
>NA|TRBV5-1|TRBJ2-5|TRBD2
CASSLTSGEGRKTQYF
TGCGCCAGCAGCTTGACTAGCGGGGAAGGGAGAAAGACCCAGTACTTC
>NA|TRBV27|TRBJ2-2|NA
CASRRAGGTGELFF
TGTGCCAGCAGGAGGGCCGGGGGAACCGGGGAGCTGTTTTTT
>NA|TRBV7-9|TRBJ1-1|TRBD1
CASSNLDRGRAPEAFF
TGTGCCAGCAGCAATCTCGACAGGGGGCGCGCGCCTGAAGCTTTCTTT
>few|TRBV9|TRBJ2-2|NA
CASSVAAVNTGELFF
TGTGCCAGCAGCGTAGCAGCGGTCAACACCGGGGAGCTGTTTTTT
>NA|TRBV28|TRBJ1-2|NA
CASRPGGTSGGYTF
TGTGCCAGCAGGCCTGGGGGGACCTCGGGGGGCTACACCTTC